The rows below give T cell receptor beta chains drawn from one sample of a study of cytomegalovirus exposure and HLA in healthy donors. Here immunoSEQ multiplex PCR was the method, and the copy in TCRdb shows in-frame clones only, minus some. The sample consists of about 100,000 clones, roughly 76% of them appearing once. The sample was PBMCs. These receptor sequences come from a man aged 40-55 years in good health and CMV-seronegative. Each CDR3 is given with its conserved first and last residue. A D gene is named only where the DNA matches it firmly. The size field is filled for only some rows; it gives once, few, many or a size class.

V gene	clone size	D gene	J gene	CDR3 DNA	CDR3 protein
TRBV6-1	-	-	TRBJ1-6	TGTGCCAGCAGTTTAGCGGGGAGGAATTCACCCCTCCACTTT	CASSLAGRNSPLHF
TRBV5-6	-	-	TRBJ2-3	TGTGCCAGCAGCGTGGAGGGGGCGAAAGATACGCAGTATTTT	CASSVEGAKDTQYF
TRBV29-1	-	-	TRBJ2-3	TGCAGCGTTGGGAGGGGGGGCGACGTGGATACGCAGTATTTT	CSVGRGGDVDTQYF
TRBV19	-	-	TRBJ1-4	TGTGCCAGTAGTATAAGTACAGTCGGCGAAAAACTGTTTTTT	CASSISTVGEKLFF
TRBV6-1	-	TRBD1	TRBJ1-2	TGTGCCAGCATAATGGGACAGGGGGCGGATGGCTACACCTTC	CASIMGQGADGYTF
TRBV19	-	-	TRBJ1-5	TGTGCCAGTAGTATAGGCCAGGGCCTCCCCAATCAGCCCCAGCATTTT	CASSIGQGLPNQPQHF
TRBV7-2	few	-	TRBJ1-2	TGTGCCAGCAGCTTAGCGCCGGGGATGGGTTACGGCTACACCTTC	CASSLAPGMGYGYTF
TRBV18	-	-	TRBJ2-2	TGTGCCAGCTCACGGGACAAGGGGGAGCTGTTTTTT	CASSRDKGELFF
TRBV6-5	-	TRBD1	TRBJ1-1	TGTGCCAGCATTTCACAGGGGGCAAGGACTGAAGCTTTCTTT	CASISQGARTEAFF
TRBV7-6	-	TRBD1	TRBJ2-1	TGTGCCAGCAGCTTCCGGGACAGGGCAAACAATGAGCAGTTCTTC	CASSFRDRANNEQFF
TRBV5-6	-	-	TRBJ1-6	TGTGCCAGCAGCCCCTATCGGAGCTCCTATAATTCACCCCTCCACTTT	CASSPYRSSYNSPLHF
TRBV16	few	-	TRBJ1-2	TGTGCCAGCAGCCAATCGAACAGCTATGGCTACACCTTC	CASSQSNSYGYTF
TRBV6-1	-	TRBD1	TRBJ1-1	TGTGCCAGCAGCCAAGGTGACAGGGCGACTGAAGCTTTCTTT	CASSQGDRATEAFF
TRBV4-1	-	TRBD1	TRBJ2-3	TGCGCCAGCAGCCTCGTGAGGGGGCCAGATACGCAGTATTTT	CASSLVRGPDTQYF
TRBV30	-	-	TRBJ1-4	TGTGCCTGGAGTGACCCGGGGGGGCTTGAAAAACTGTTTTTT	CAWSDPGGLEKLFF
TRBV2	once	TRBD1	TRBJ1-1	TGTGCCAGCAGGGACAGGGGAGCTGAAGCTTTCTTT	CASRDRGAEAFF
TRBV29-1	-	-	TRBJ1-1	TGCTACGTCCACAGGGACGTCGGTAGCACTGAAGCTTTCTTT	CYVHRDVGSTEAFF
TRBV9	-	TRBD1	TRBJ2-1	TGTGCCAGCAGCGTAGATTACAGGGGGGATGAGCAGTTCTTC	CASSVDYRGDEQFF
TRBV7-9	-	TRBD2	TRBJ2-1	TGTTCCAGCAGCCGGACTAGCGGGTACTCCTACAATGAGCAGTTCTTC	CSSSRTSGYSYNEQFF
TRBV14	few	TRBD1	TRBJ2-7	TGTGCCAGCAGCCGGGACAGGCGACTCTACGAGCAGTACTTC	CASSRDRRLYEQYF
TRBV5-1	-	TRBD2	TRBJ2-2	TGCGCCAGCTGGGTCAGCGGGGTCACCGGGGAGCTGTTTTTT	CASWVSGVTGELFF
TRBV7-2	-	TRBD1	TRBJ2-1	TGTGCCAGCAGCTTATACCAGGGGGCTTACAATGAGCAGTTCTTC	CASSLYQGAYNEQFF
TRBV19	-	TRBD2	TRBJ2-5	TGTGCCAGTAGTATGATCCTAGCGGGGGGGCGTTGGCAAGAGACCCAGTACTTC	CASSMILAGGRWQETQYF
TRBV2	-	TRBD2	TRBJ2-2	TGTGCCAGCAGTCTTCGCGGGGGATACACCGGGGAGCTGTTTTTT	CASSLRGGYTGELFF
TRBV4-2	-	-	TRBJ2-7	TGTGCCAGCAGCCAAGACGGCTACGAGCAGTACTTC	CASSQDGYEQYF
TRBV7-2	few	TRBD2	TRBJ2-1	TGTGCCAGCAGCCAAGGCGGGGGGTCCAGCTCCTACAATGAGCAGTTCTTC	CASSQGGGSSSYNEQFF
TRBV18	-	-	TRBJ2-3	TGTGCCAGCTCACCCACGAGTTATGACACAGATACGCAGTATTTT	CASSPTSYDTDTQYF
TRBV28	-	-	TRBJ1-3	TGTGCCAGCAGTGAAGGGGGGGCGGGAAACACCATATATTTT	CASSEGGAGNTIYF
TRBV15	-	-	TRBJ1-5	TGTGCCACCAGCAGAGGACAGTTTAGCAATCAGCCCCAGCATTTT	CATSRGQFSNQPQHF
TRBV11-3	-	TRBD1	TRBJ1-1	TGTGCCAGCAGCTTTCCCCCGGGACAGATAAACACTGAAGCTTTCTTT	CASSFPPGQINTEAFF
TRBV5-1	-	TRBD1	TRBJ2-7	TGCGCCAGCAGCTTCATGACAGGGGGCGGTGGTTACGAGCAGTACTTC	CASSFMTGGGGYEQYF
TRBV30	-	-	TRBJ2-7	TGTGCCTGCGGGACTGTCTCCTACGAGCAGTACTTC	CACGTVSYEQYF
TRBV6-5	-	TRBD2	TRBJ2-3	TGTGCCAGCAGTTACCGGGACTACACAGATACGCAGTATTTT	CASSYRDYTDTQYF
TRBV7-6	-	-	TRBJ1-1	TGTGCCAGCAGCGCAGGGCTGAACACTGAAGCTTTCTTT	CASSAGLNTEAFF
TRBV5-1	-	-	TRBJ1-5	TGCGCCAGCAGCCCCTCGGGACAAGACAATCAGCCCCAGCATTTT	CASSPSGQDNQPQHF
TRBV11-3	-	TRBD1	TRBJ1-2	TGTGCCAGCAGCTCGGACAGGGTTTTCACCTTC	CASSSDRVFTF
TRBV5-4	-	TRBD1	TRBJ2-2	TGTGCCAGCAGCCTGACAGGGTATCCCGGGGAGCTGTTTTTT	CASSLTGYPGELFF
TRBV2	-	TRBD2	TRBJ2-1	TGTGCCAGCAGGCGGGGGGCGTCCTACAATGAGCAGTTCTTC	CASRRGASYNEQFF
TRBV30	-	-	TRBJ1-1	TGTGCCTGGAGCCCCGCCAGGGTCGCGAACACTGAAGCTTTCTTT	CAWSPARVANTEAFF
TRBV7-2	once	TRBD2	TRBJ2-5	TGTGCCAGCAGCTTAAATTCGGGAGGCGAGACCCAGTACTTC	CASSLNSGGETQYF
TRBV7-2	-	TRBD2	TRBJ2-6	TGTGCCAGCAGCCCGGGACTAGCGGGTCAGCACTCTGGGGCCAACGTCCTGACTTTC	CASSPGLAGQHSGANVLTF
TRBV5-5	-	TRBD1	TRBJ2-2	TGTGCCAGCAGCCCGGGAGACAGGGGGCGCCGGACCGGGGAGCTGTTTTTT	CASSPGDRGRRTGELFF
TRBV7-2	-	-	TRBJ2-7	TGTGCCAGCAGCTTTTTTCTCCTCTACGAGCAGTACTTC	CASSFFLLYEQYF
TRBV11-2	-	TRBD1	TRBJ1-1	TGTGCCAGCAGCTTCGGCAACAGGGGGATCACTGAAGCTTTCTTT	CASSFGNRGITEAFF
TRBV4-3	-	-	TRBJ2-1	TGCGCCAGCAGCCAGTTCCTAGCCCGCAATGAGCAGTTCTTC	CASSQFLARNEQFF
TRBV5-1	-	-	TRBJ1-2	TGCGCCAGCAGCTTGTCCTGGTTAGATGGCTACACCTTC	CASSLSWLDGYTF
TRBV6-1	-	-	TRBJ1-1	TGTGCCAGCAGTGAAGGGAGGGGCACTGAAGCTTTCTTT	CASSEGRGTEAFF
TRBV7-2	-	-	TRBJ1-1	TGTGCCAGCAGCTTATTGGGGGAGGGCACTGAAGCTTTCTTT	CASSLLGEGTEAFF
TRBV29-1	-	TRBD1	TRBJ2-1	TGCAGCGTCGCGACAGGGGGCTACAATGAGCAGTTCTTC	CSVATGGYNEQFF
TRBV6-6	-	TRBD1	TRBJ1-5	TGTGCCAGCAGTTCCTCGGACAGGGGCAGCAATCAGCCCCAGCATTTT	CASSSSDRGSNQPQHF
TRBV7-9	once	-	TRBJ2-3	TGTTCCAGCAGCTTACTCAGAGATACGCAGTATTTT	CSSSLLRDTQYF
TRBV5-1	-	TRBD1	TRBJ1-2	TGCGCCAGCAGCACTACGACAGGGCTGACCTATGGCTACACCTTC	CASSTTTGLTYGYTF
TRBV21-1	-	-	TRBJ1-1	TGTGCCAGCAGCAGGGACGGGGGACAGCATACCCCCAACACTGAAGCTTTCTTT	CASSRDGGQHTPNTEAFF
TRBV6-5	-	-	TRBJ1-4	TGTGCCAGCAGCATGACAGGTGTGAATGAAAAACTGTTTTTT	CASSMTGVNEKLFF
TRBV7-9	-	-	TRBJ2-3	TGTGCCTGCCCCTTCTTTTCCTTCAGGGCGTCCGCAGATACGCAGTATTTT	CACPFFSFRASADTQYF
TRBV7-6	-	TRBD2	TRBJ2-5	TGTGCCAGCAGCTTCGGGACTACAGAGACCCAGTACTTC	CASSFGTTETQYF
TRBV7-9	-	-	TRBJ1-3	TGTGCCAGCAGCCGGACAGAGTACGCAAACACCATATATTTT	CASSRTEYANTIYF
TRBV4-3	-	TRBD2	TRBJ2-2	TGCGCCAGCAGCCAAGGGTGGCGGGGGGGCAGCACCGGGGAGCTGTTTTTT	CASSQGWRGGSTGELFF
TRBV2	-	-	TRBJ1-3	TGTGCCAGCAAACTCGAGGTTGGAAACACCATATATTTT	CASKLEVGNTIYF
TRBV30	-	-	TRBJ2-7	TGTGCCTGGAGGATTAGCGGTACCTACGAGCAGTACTTC	CAWRISGTYEQYF